Below, 14 T cell receptor beta chains from the same sample are listed, as sequenced in a study of CD8 T cells in Susac syndrome. An input of about 0.5 to 1 ug of RNA was subjected to reverse transcription using random hexamers. Each CDR3 protein gets one entry after TCRdb re-called the immunoSEQ multiplex PCR reads with MiXCR. The sample yields about 190,000 distinct CDR3 sequences, approximately 95% seen once. Sequencing input: CD4+ T cells from PBMCs. Receptors were obtained from a human donor with Susac syndrome.

The chain is built from TRBV6-5 and TRBJ2-6; 12 positions agree with TRBD1. The CDR3 runs to 20 residues. With V trimmed by 2 bases and J by 0 bases, 8 bases remained unmatched. Looked up from germline, CDR1 is MNHEY and CDR2 is SVGAGI. CDR3 coding DNA: TGTGCCAGCAGTTACACCAGTGCGGGACAGGGGGCCTCTGGGGCCAACGTCCTGACTTTC. This translates into CASSYTSAGQGASGANVLTF.

The CDR3 here is CSAPGTPEEETQYF. CDR3 nucleotides: TGCAGTGCCCCTGGTACTCCCGAAGAAGAGACCCAGTACTTC. The chain recombines TRBV20-1 with TRBJ2-5; unclear D gene. This CDR3 spans 14 amino acids. V was shortened by 6 bases and J by 3 bases, with 17 bases between the two germline ends. Germline loops: CDR1 DFQATT, CDR2 SNEGSKA (reference sequence).

The gene calls are TRBV18 and TRBJ2-7, with D possibly matching TRBD1 (5 bases). The V gene lost 0 bases and the J gene lost 5 bases, with 8 bases spanning the gap. The CDR3 runs 13 residues. Germline V CDR1 and CDR2: KGHSH, LQKENI. CDR3 in amino acids: CASSPPRADEQYF. CDR3 coding DNA: TGTGCCAGCTCACCACCCAGGGCAGACGAGCAGTACTTC.

V usage is TRBV3-1 and J usage is TRBJ2-5; TRBD2 aligns across 11 bases. V lost 4 bases and J lost 4; bases outside the gene matches: 11. CDR1 LGHDT and CDR2 YNNKEL come from the germline V gene (reference sequence). The CDR3 contains 17 residues. As DNA, the CDR3 is TGTGCCAGCAGCCCCAGCCTCGTTACTAGCGGGGGAGAGACCCAGTACTTC. It specifies CASSPSLVTSGGETQYF.

The V and J genes are TRBV12-3 or TRBV12-4 and TRBJ1-1; 7 bases agree with TRBD1. Trimming at V came to 5 bases and at J to 1 base, leaving 1 base not matched to a gene. The CDR3 runs to 13 residues. The CDR3 loop is CASSDRANTEAFF. The CDR3 nucleotides are TGTGCCAGCAGTGACAGGGCGAACACTGAAGCTTTCTTT.

This chain joins TRBV11-2 and TRBJ2-3; TRBD2 is a possible D gene (5 bases). From germline, CDR1 is SGHAT and CDR2 FQNNGV. Trimming removed 5 bases from V and 1 base from J, with 16 bases in between. This CDR3 is built from 16 residues. CDR3 sequence: CASSPPSGFGTDTQYF. CDR3 nucleotides: TGTGCCAGCAGCCCCCCATCGGGGTTTGGCACAGATACGCAGTATTTT.

The chain links TRBV7-3 to TRBJ2-1, with D hard to call. The germline V and J ends were trimmed by 1 base and 6 bases, with 7 bases remaining between them. Germline values: CDR1 SGHTA, CDR2 FQGTGA. This CDR3 has 13 residues. The CDR3 reads CASSLSTTNEQFF. The CDR3 coding sequence is TGTGCCAGCAGCTTAAGTACCACCAATGAGCAGTTCTTC.

The chain couples TRBV19 to TRBJ1-2; no clear D gene. V was clipped by 5 bases and J by 3 bases, with 7 bases between them. In germline, CDR1 is LNHDA, CDR2 SQIVND (reference sequence). The CDR3 is made up of 12 amino acids. The CDR3 coding sequence is TGTGCCAGTAGTCCCCGAGACTATGGCTACACCTTC. Its translation: CASSPRDYGYTF.

The chain is built from TRBV6-2 or TRBV6-3 and TRBJ2-7; 9 bases align to TRBD1. The V gene's germline CDR1 is MNHEY and CDR2 SVGEGT. This CDR3 region has 14 residues. V shed 6 bases, J shed 3 bases, and the junction held 6 bases outside the gene matches. The chain's CDR3 is CASSTGTGNYEQYF. For the CDR3, the DNA is TGTGCCAGCAGCACCGGGACAGGGAACTACGAGCAGTACTTC.

The chain has TRBV13 and TRBJ2-6; 8 nucleotides match TRBD1. This CDR3 has 18 residues. Trimming at V came to 5 bases and at J to 4 bases, leaving 13 bases not matched to a gene. Germline lookup yields CDR1 PRHDT and CDR2 FYEKMQ (reference sequence). This chain's CDR3 is CASSILRQGLTGANVLTF. The DNA for the CDR3 is TGTGCCAGCAGCATTCTGAGACAGGGGCTCACCGGGGCCAACGTCCTGACTTTC.

The chain employs TRBV29-1 and TRBJ2-5; TRBD1 matches at 7 bases. In germline, CDR1 is SQVTM, CDR2 ANQGSEA. This CDR3 has 14 amino acids. J gave up 2 bases and V 5 bases, and 8 bases lay outside the gene matches. CDR3: CSVFRQGAQETQYF. In DNA form, the CDR3 reads TGCAGCGTTTTCAGACAGGGTGCTCAAGAGACCCAGTACTTC.

The rearrangement uses TRBV12-3 or TRBV12-4 and TRBJ1-1, with D maybe TRBD1 (5 bases). The CDR3 is made up of 17 amino acids. V was trimmed by 5 bases and J by 0 bases, leaving 19 bases between them. The CDR3 nucleotides read TGTGCCAGCAGTCCCGGGAAGGGGTCAGGGATGAACACTGAAGCTTTCTTT. It specifies CASSPGKGSGMNTEAFF.

This chain connects TRBV30 to TRBJ2-7; possibly TRBD2 for D (5 bases). This CDR3 is 13 amino acids long. Germline V gene sequence: CDR1 GTSNPN, CDR2 SVGIG (reference sequence). Deletions cut 5 bases from V and 5 bases from J, with 16 bases between. The chain's CDR3 is CAWGRHIPDEQYF. Written as DNA, the CDR3 is TGTGCCTGGGGGAGACACATCCCTGACGAGCAGTACTTC.

This sequence joins TRBV6-1 and TRBJ2-2; TRBD2 might be the D (6 bases). Trimming stripped 4 bases from V and 7 bases from J, with 19 bases between. This CDR3 contains 16 residues. Germline V CDR1 and CDR2: MNHNS, SASEGT. As DNA, the CDR3 is TGTGCCAGCAGTGGGAGACTCGGAGGGTATGGCGGGGAGCTGTTTTTT. It codes for CASSGRLGGYGGELFF.